This T cell receptor (beta chain) comes out of a study of response to subunit inactivated influenza vaccine. Findings of the study overall: New T cells are recruited in small numbers by each seasonal influenza vaccination, according to the authors' suggestion.

There are 12 residues in the CDR3. Germline V gives CDR1 MDHEN, CDR2 SYDVKM. Trimming took off 11 bases at V and 1 base at J, with 11 bases between the two ends. This clonotype was seen a handful of times. Its antigen is not known. TCRdb re-analysed the RT-PCR reads in MiXCR, keeping a single row per CDR3 protein. This repertoire shows about 480,000 distinct CDR3 sequences, about 10% found once; its top ten account for approximately 12%. The receptor's source is a middle-aged man who received an inactivated influenza vaccine. The starting material was PBMCs from blood, obtained 40 to 50 days after vaccination. The rearrangement uses TRBV28 and TRBJ1-2; D might be TRBD1 (5 bases). The CDR3 bases are TGTGCCGCCACTGGGGGTAACTATGGCTACACCTTC. Its translation is CAATGGNYGYTF.